This T cell receptor beta chain derives from a study of OX40 agonist ivuxolimab in advanced cancers. Turning to the study itself: Patients were around 83% male with ages roughly 23 to 90, mean 60. Study-level points and caveats: The CD4+ and CD8+ T cells in the blood had expanded clonally by week 6 at 0.1 to 3.0 mg/kg.

As to this clone: Its antigen is still unknown.

Clones were read by immunoSEQ multiplex PCR, and TCRdb kept only the in-frame ones, dropping some. Among about 66,000 clones listed, 80% to 85% were seen once. The CDR3 is made up of 14 amino acids. Germline V gene sequence: CDR1 MDHEN, CDR2 SYDVKM. The V end lost 6 bases, the J end lost 4 bases, and 13 bases lay between the germline ends. The input for sequencing was CD4+ or CD8+ T cells sorted from blood, taken in a trial of the OX40 agonist ivuxolimab. The TCR comes from an adult with an advanced solid tumor such as melanoma, head and neck, liver or kidney cancer. The rearrangement joins TRBV28 to TRBJ1-5, with D possibly TRBD1 on 5 matching bases. Here the CDR3 reads CASRLIQVNQPQHF. The DNA for the CDR3 is TGTGCCAGCAGACTAATACAGGTAAATCAGCCCCAGCATTTT.